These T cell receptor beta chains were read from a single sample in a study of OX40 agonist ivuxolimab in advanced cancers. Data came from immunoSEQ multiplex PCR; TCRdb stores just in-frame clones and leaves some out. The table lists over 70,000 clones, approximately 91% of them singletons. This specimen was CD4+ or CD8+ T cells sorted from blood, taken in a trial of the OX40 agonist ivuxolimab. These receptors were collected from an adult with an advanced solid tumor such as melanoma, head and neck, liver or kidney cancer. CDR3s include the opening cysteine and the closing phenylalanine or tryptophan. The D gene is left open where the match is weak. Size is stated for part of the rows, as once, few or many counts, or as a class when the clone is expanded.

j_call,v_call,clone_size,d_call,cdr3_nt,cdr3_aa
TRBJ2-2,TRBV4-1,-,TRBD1,TGCGCCAGCTCGGGACAGGGAACAGGGGAGCTGTTTTTT,CASSGQGTGELFF
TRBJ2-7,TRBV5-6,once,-,TGTGCCAGCAGCTCAGGGGACCGCTACGAGCAGTACTTC,CASSSGDRYEQYF
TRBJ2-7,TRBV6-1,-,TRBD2,TGTGCCAGCAGAAGGCGGGAGAGTCCCTACGAGCAGTACTTC,CASRRRESPYEQYF
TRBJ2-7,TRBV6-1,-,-,TGTGCCAGCAGACACATGCACGAGCAGTACTTC,CASRHMHEQYF
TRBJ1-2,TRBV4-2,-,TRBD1,TGTGCCAGCAGCCAAACAGACAGGGAAGGGTATGGCTACACCTTC,CASSQTDREGYGYTF
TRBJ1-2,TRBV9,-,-,TGTGCCAGCAGCGATGATGGACAGCCTGGGAGCACCTTC,CASSDDGQPGSTF
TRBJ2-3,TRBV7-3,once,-,TGTGCCAGCAGCTTAGGAAGCACAGATACGCAGTATTTT,CASSLGSTDTQYF
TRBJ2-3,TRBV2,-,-,TGTGCCAGCAGTGACTGGGCAGATACGCAGTATTTT,CASSDWADTQYF
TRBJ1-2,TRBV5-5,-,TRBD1,TGTGCCAGCAGCTGGGACAGGGGACAGTATGGCTACACCTTC,CASSWDRGQYGYTF
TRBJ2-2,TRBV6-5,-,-,TGTGCCAGCAGTTACACTAAGGGCGGCCGTACCGGGGAGCTGTTTTTT,CASSYTKGGRTGELFF
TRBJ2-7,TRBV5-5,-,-,TGTGCCAGCAGCTCGACCTGGCCAGCAAGATCCTACGAGCAGTACTTC,CASSSTWPARSYEQYF
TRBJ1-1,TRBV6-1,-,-,TGTGCCAGCAGTGAAGCGCACGAGAGGGGAGCTTTCTTT,CASSEAHERGAFF
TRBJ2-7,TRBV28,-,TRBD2,TGTGCCAGCTCTTCCCCCGGACTAGCGGGGAAAGAGCAGTACTTC,CASSSPGLAGKEQYF
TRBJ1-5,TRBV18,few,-,TGTGCCAGCTCACCAAGGGGGGATCAGCCCCAGCATTTT,CASSPRGDQPQHF
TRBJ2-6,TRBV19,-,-,TGTGCCAGTAGTATTACCTCAGGGGCGAGCGGGGCCAACGTCCTGACTTTC,CASSITSGASGANVLTF
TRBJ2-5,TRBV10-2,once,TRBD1,TGCGCCAGCAAGGACAGGAACACCCTGTACCAAGAGACCCAGTACTTC,CASKDRNTLYQETQYF
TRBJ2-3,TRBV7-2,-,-,TGTGCCAGCAGCTTAGGCGGGACCACAGATACGCAGTATTTT,CASSLGGTTDTQYF
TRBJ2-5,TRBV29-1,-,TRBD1,TGCAGCGCCAGGGGACAGTCATATCCAGAAGAGACCCAGTACTTC,CSARGQSYPEETQYF
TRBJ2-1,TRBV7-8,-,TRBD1,TGTGCCAGCAGCTTAGTCCCGACAGGGTCTGAGCAGTTCTTC,CASSLVPTGSEQFF
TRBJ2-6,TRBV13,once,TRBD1,TGTGCCAGCAGCCCCGGGACAGGGATGTCCGGGGCCAACGTCCTGACTTTC,CASSPGTGMSGANVLTF
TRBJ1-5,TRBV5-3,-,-,TGTGCCAGAAGCGTGGTCCGGGACGACTATAGCAATCAGCCCCAGCATTTT,CARSVVRDDYSNQPQHF
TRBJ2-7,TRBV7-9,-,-,TGTGCCAGCAGCTGGGGACAACACTCCTACGAGCAGTACTTC,CASSWGQHSYEQYF
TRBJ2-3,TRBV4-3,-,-,TGCGCCAGCAGCCAGCAGACTAGTGCAGATACGCAGTATTTT,CASSQQTSADTQYF
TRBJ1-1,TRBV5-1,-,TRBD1,TGCGCCAGCAGCTTGATGGGACAGCTGAACACTGAAGCTTTCTTT,CASSLMGQLNTEAFF
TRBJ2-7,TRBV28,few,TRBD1,TGTGCCAGCAGCTCGACAGGGGTCGAGCAGTACTTC,CASSSTGVEQYF
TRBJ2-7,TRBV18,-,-,TGTGCCAGCTCACCCGGGAACGGCTACGAGCAGTACTTC,CASSPGNGYEQYF
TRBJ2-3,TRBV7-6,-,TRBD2,TGTGCCAGCAGCCCAACCGGGACTAGCGGGATGTTACGCACAGATACGCAGTATTTT,CASSPTGTSGMLRTDTQYF
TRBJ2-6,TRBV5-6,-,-,TGTGCCAGCAGGATAGGGGGTCTTGGGGCCAACGTCCTGACTTTC,CASRIGGLGANVLTF
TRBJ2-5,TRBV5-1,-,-,TGCGCCAGCAGCCCCAGCGGACCGGATGGGGAGACCCAGTACTTC,CASSPSGPDGETQYF
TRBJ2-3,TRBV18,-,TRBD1,TGTGCCAGCTCACCAATGCAGGGGGCTTTGTCAGATACGCAGTATTTT,CASSPMQGALSDTQYF
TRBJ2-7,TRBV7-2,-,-,TGTGCCAGCAGCTTAGGGCGGGCCAGCTCCTACGAGCAGTACTTC,CASSLGRASSYEQYF
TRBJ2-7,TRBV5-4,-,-,TGTGCCAGCAGCTACGGGACTGGGGGCTACGAGCAGTACTTC,CASSYGTGGYEQYF
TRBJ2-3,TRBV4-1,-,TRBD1,TGCGCCAGCAGCCAAGGGGACAGGCGCACAGATACGCAGTATTTT,CASSQGDRRTDTQYF
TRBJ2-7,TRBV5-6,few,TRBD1,TGTGCCAGCAGCATAGGGACAGGGATCTGGTACGAGCAGTACTTC,CASSIGTGIWYEQYF
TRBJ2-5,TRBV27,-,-,TGTGCCAGCAGTCTCGGACGGAAGGCCGGTTTTACCCAGTACTTC,CASSLGRKAGFTQYF
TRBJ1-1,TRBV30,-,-,TGTGCCTGGAGTGTACAGGGTGAGGAAGCTTTCTTT,CAWSVQGEEAFF
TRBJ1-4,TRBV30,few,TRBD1,TGTGCCTGGAGTGTGGGGACAGATGAAAAACTGTTTTTT,CAWSVGTDEKLFF
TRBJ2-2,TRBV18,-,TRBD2,TGTGCCAGCTCACTTCCGGGACTAGCGGGCGTAAACACCGGGGAGCTGTTTTTT,CASSLPGLAGVNTGELFF